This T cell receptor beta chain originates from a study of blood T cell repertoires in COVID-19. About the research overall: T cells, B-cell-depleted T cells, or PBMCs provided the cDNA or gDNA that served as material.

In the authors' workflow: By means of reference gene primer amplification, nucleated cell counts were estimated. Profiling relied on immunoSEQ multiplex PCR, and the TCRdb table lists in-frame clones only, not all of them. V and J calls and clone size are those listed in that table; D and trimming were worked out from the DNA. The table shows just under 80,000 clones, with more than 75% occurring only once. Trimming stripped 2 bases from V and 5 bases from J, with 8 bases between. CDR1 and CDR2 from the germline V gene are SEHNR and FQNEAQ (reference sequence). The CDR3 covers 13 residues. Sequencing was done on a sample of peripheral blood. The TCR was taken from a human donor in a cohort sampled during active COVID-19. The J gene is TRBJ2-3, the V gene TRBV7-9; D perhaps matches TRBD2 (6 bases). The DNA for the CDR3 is TGTGCCAGCAGCTTAAGCGGGTTAGATACGCAGTATTTT. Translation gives CASSLSGLDTQYF. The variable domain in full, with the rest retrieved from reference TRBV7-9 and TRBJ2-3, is DTGVSQNPRHKITKRGQNVTFRCDPISEHNRLYWYRQTLGQGPEFLTYFQNEAQLEKSRLLSDRFSAERPKGSFSTLEIQRTEQGDSAMYLCASSLSGLDTQYFGPGTRLTVL.